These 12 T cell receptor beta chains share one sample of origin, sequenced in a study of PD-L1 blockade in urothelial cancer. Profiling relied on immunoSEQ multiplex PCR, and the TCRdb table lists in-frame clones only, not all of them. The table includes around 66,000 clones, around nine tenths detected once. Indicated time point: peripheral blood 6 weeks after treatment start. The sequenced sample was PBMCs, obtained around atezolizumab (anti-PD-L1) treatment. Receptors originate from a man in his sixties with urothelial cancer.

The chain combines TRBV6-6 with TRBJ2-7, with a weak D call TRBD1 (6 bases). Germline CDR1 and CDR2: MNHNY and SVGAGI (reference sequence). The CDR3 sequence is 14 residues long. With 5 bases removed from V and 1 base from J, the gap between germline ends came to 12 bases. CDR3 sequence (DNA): TGTGCCAGCAGTCCCCCGACAGGATCCTACGAGCAGTACTTC. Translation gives CASSPPTGSYEQYF.

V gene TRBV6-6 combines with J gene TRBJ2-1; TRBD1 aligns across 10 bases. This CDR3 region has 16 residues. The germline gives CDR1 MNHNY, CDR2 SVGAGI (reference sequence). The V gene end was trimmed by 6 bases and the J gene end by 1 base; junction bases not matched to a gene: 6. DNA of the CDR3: TGTGCCAGCAGAACTGACAGGGGGCAGTCCTACAATGAGCAGTTCTTC. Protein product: CASRTDRGQSYNEQFF.

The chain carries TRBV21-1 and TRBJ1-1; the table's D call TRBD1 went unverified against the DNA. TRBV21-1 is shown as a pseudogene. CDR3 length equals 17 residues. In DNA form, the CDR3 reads TGTGCCAGCAGCAAAGAGGGCCAAACGACAGGGCCCACTGAAGCTTTCTTT. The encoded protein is CASSKEGQTTGPTEAFF.

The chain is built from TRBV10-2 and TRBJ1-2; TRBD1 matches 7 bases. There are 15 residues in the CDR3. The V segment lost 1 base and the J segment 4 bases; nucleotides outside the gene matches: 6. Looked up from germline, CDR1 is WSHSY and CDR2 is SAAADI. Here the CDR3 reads CASSELLTGRYGYTF. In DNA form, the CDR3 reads TGCGCCAGCAGTGAGTTATTGACAGGGCGCTATGGCTACACCTTC.

The CDR3 here is CASSFDRVREQYF. In DNA form, the CDR3 reads TGTGCCAGCAGCTTCGACAGGGTGCGCGAGCAGTACTTC. The V gene is TRBV5-4, the J gene TRBJ2-7; 7 bases are a match to TRBD1. This CDR3 has 13 residues. Germline CDR1 SGHNT, CDR2 YYREEE (reference sequence). Germline trimming cut 2 bases from V and 6 bases from J; bases unmatched to any gene: 5.

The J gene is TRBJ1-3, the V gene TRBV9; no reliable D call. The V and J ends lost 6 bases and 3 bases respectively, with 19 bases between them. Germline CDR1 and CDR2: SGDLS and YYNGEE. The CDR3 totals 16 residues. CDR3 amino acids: CASTSGGQMSGNTIYF. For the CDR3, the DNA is TGTGCCAGCACCTCCGGTGGGCAGATGAGTGGAAACACCATATATTTT.

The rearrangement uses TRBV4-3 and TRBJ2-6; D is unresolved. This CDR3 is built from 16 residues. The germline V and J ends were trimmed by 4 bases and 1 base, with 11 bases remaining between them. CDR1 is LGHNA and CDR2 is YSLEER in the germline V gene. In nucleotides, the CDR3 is TGCGCCAGCAGCCTCAGAGGTCGATCTGGGGCCAACGTCCTGACTTTC. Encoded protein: CASSLRGRSGANVLTF.

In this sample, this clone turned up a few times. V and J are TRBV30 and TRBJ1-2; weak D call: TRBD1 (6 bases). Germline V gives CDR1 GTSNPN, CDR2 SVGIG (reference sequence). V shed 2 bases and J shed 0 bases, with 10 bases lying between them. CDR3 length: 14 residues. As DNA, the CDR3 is TGTGCCTGGAGTTGGGGGGGCCCTAACTATGGCTACACCTTC. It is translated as CAWSWGGPNYGYTF.

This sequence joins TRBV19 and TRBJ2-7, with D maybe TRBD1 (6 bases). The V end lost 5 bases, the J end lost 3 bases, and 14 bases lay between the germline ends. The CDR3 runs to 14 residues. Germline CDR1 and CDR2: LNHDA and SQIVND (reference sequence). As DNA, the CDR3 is TGTGCCAGTAGTGCTAACAGGGACCGCTACGAGCAGTACTTC. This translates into CASSANRDRYEQYF.

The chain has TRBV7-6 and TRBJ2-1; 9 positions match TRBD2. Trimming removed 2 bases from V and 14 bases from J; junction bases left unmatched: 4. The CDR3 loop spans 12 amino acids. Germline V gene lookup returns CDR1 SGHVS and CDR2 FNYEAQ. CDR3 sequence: CASSLWREGEFF. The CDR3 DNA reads TGTGCCAGCAGCTTATGGCGGGAGGGTGAGTTCTTC.

CDR3 nucleotides: TGCAGTGCTAGCGGGGACTCACAGTACTTC. It encodes CSASGDSQYF. The chain combines TRBV20-1 with TRBJ2-7, with D possibly matching TRBD2 (6 bases). V was trimmed by 3 bases and J by 10 bases, leaving 10 bases between them. The CDR3 has 10 residues. The germline gives CDR1 DFQATT, CDR2 SNEGSKA (reference sequence).

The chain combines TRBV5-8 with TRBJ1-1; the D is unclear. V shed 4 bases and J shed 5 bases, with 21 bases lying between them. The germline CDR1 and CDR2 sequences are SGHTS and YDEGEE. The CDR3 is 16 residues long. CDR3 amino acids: CASSPELARAGTEAFF. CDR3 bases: TGTGCCAGCAGCCCCGAGTTGGCCCGGGCGGGGACTGAAGCTTTCTTT. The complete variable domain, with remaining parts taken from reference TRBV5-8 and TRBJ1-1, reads EAGVTQSPTHLIKTRGQQATLRCSPISGHTSVYWYQQALGLGLQFLLWYDEGEERNRGNFPPRFSGRQFPNYSSELNVNALELEDSALYLCASSPELARAGTEAFFGQGTRLTVV.